This T cell receptor beta chain was sequenced in a study of blood T cell repertoires in COVID-19 (dated by TCRdb to between 2020 and 2021). For the study in its entirety: Collaborator samples came from the United States, Italy and Spain and covered acute and convalescent phases of COVID-19. The prospective study material was composed of cDNA or gDNA derived from T cells, B-cell-depleted T cells, or PBMCs. The dataset comprised deeply sampled blood TCRbeta repertoires from subjects exposed to, actively infected with, or recovered from COVID-19. Where available, HLA class I and class II types were obtained from metadata supplied by the sample provider rather than from assay-based typing. Sample metadata almost always included a de-identified subject ID, COVID-19 status, age in years and sex. The repertoires were released in a freely available public database intended as a resource for research on the immune response to SARS-CoV-2. The samples were drawn from two sources: the first 160 participants of the ongoing ImmuneRACE study, and 1,000 to 1,500 subjects contributed by 6 global collaborators.

Results and caveats for the whole study, not just this receptor: The quantity of clinical and demographic metadata differed by source and by participant and was supplied without curation.

A second Seattle source provided samples from volunteer blood donors who had recovered from COVID-19. The collaborating institutions used their own protocols to collect whole blood in K2EDTA tubes. For TCRbeta analysis, collaborator samples were shipped as frozen whole blood, as isolated PBMCs, or as DNA extracted from either sample type. TCRbeta CDR3 regions were amplified from genomic DNA using the immunoSEQ Assay, a bias-controlled multiplex PCR. As for how the authors treated the data: Within the assay, amplification of reference gene primers was used to estimate how many nucleated cells each sample contained. To quantify the absolute abundance of each unique TCRbeta CDR3 rearrangement, sequence reads were collapsed and filtered. Productive Simpson clonality was computed per sample as the square root of Simpson's diversity index over productive rearrangements. In its TCRdb copy, this immuneACCESS table keeps in-frame sequences only and misses some clones. Where compared with another copy, unresolved V genes explain less than half of these, and the others have no known cause. V and J calls and clone size come straight from that table; D and trimming were deduced from the DNA. This sample comprises roughly 120,000 clones, around 85% of them detected only once. Clones ranked in the top ten supply about 8% of the sample.

V gives up 1 base and J gives up 0 bases, and the segment between their germline ends measures 7 bases. The germline V gene specifies SNHLY as CDR1 and FYNNEI as CDR2. Including cysteine and phenylalanine, the CDR3 has 15 amino acids. Only the CDR3 portion is preserved as DNA: 45 bases, with reading frame beginning at the first base. Comment on this clone: Its antigen target is currently unknown. No base quality information exists; no much larger clone differs at one position.

This receptor chain uses TRBV2 and TRBJ1-5; a confident D gene designation cannot be given. This receptor was identified in a man in his 70s who had recovered from COVID-19. The sample comprised peripheral blood. The CDR3 loop reads CASSEELYSNQPQHF. The bases read TGTGCCAGCAGTGAAGAGCTCTATAGCAATCAGCCCCAGCATTTT. The CDR3 plus the reference TRBV2 and TRBJ1-5 genes for the other parts give the full variable domain: EPEVTQTPSHQVTQMGQEVILRCVPISNHLYFYWYRQILGQKVEFLVSFYNNEISEKSEIFDDQFSVERPDGSNFTLKIRSTKLEDSAMYFCASSEELYSNQPQHFGDGTRLSIL.